The rows below give T cell receptor beta chains drawn from one sample of a study of blood T cell repertoires in COVID-19. Sequencing was performed with immunoSEQ multiplex PCR; in TCRdb, only in-frame clones are kept and a portion is missing. The table lists 30,000 to 40,000 clones, roughly 80% of them singletons. What was sequenced was peripheral blood. These receptors were collected from a man between 65 and 85 years old with COVID-19, enrolled during active disease. Both conserved end residues are part of each CDR3. The order of the fields is D gene, clone size, J gene, V gene, CDR3 DNA, CDR3 protein. A D gene is named only where the DNA matches it firmly. Only part of the rows carry a size: once, few, many, or a class if the clone is expanded.

NA NA TRBJ1-2 TRBV28 TGTGCCACCAACCGTCCATCAACGAGTCGGGGCTACACCTTC CATNRPSTSRGYTF
TRBD2 few TRBJ2-7 TRBV27 TGTGCCAGCGGGACTAGCGGGAGTGGGGGAGAGCAGTACTTC CASGTSGSGGEQYF
TRBD1 NA TRBJ2-1 TRBV9 TGTGCCAGCAGCGCCGGACAGGGGGGCAATGAGCAGTTCTTC CASSAGQGGNEQFF
TRBD1 few TRBJ2-5 TRBV24-1 TGTGCCACCAGCCCTAAGGGACAGGGAAACCAAGAGACCCAGTACTTC CATSPKGQGNQETQYF
TRBD1 NA TRBJ1-1 TRBV7-2 TGTGCCAGCAGCCCGAGACAGGGGGCGGCGGAAGAAGCTTTCTTT CASSPRQGAAEEAFF
TRBD1 NA TRBJ1-3 TRBV5-1 TGCGCCAGCAGCCCGGGACAGCAGGCTAACACCATATATTTT CASSPGQQANTIYF
TRBD1 NA TRBJ1-2 TRBV3-1/TRBV3-2 TGTGCCAGCAGTCGACAGGGGGCGCAGGGAAGCGGCTACACCTTC CASSRQGAQGSGYTF
TRBD1 once TRBJ2-3 TRBV10-3 TGTGCCATCAGTGTGGGGACAGCCGCAGATACGCAGTATTTT CAISVGTAADTQYF
NA NA TRBJ1-1 TRBV11-1 TGTGCCAGCAGCTTAGCGGCGGGCACTGAAGCTTTCTTT CASSLAAGTEAFF
TRBD1 few TRBJ1-5 TRBV5-5 TGTGCCAGCAGCTTGGCCAGGGGGTTTAGTCAGCCCCAGCATTTT CASSLARGFSQPQHF
NA NA TRBJ1-5 TRBV10-3 TGTGCCATCAGTACAAATAGCAATCAGCCCCAGCATTTT CAISTNSNQPQHF
TRBD1 NA TRBJ1-2 TRBV28 TGTGCCAGCAGCGGGGACAGGGGGCGCGTTAGGTATGGCTACACCTTC CASSGDRGRVRYGYTF
NA NA TRBJ2-7 TRBV2 TGTGCCAGTTCTTATACACCAGGCGAGCAGTACTTC CASSYTPGEQYF
NA NA TRBJ1-5 TRBV24-1 TGTGCCACCAGTGCCCCCGTACCGGGACACCTCCTGAGAAGCAATCAGCCCCAGCATTTT CATSAPVPGHLLRSNQPQHF
TRBD1 NA TRBJ1-5 TRBV29-1 TGCAGCGTTGAAGATGGGGGGACAGGGGGCACTCAGCCCCAGCATTTT CSVEDGGTGGTQPQHF
NA NA TRBJ2-3 TRBV11-3 TGTGCCAGCAGCGTGGGGGGATACACAGATACGCAGTATTTT CASSVGGYTDTQYF
TRBD1 NA TRBJ1-3 TRBV4-3 TGCGCCAGCAGCCAAGATGGGACAGGGGGTAGCAACACCATATATTTT CASSQDGTGGSNTIYF
NA NA TRBJ2-5 TRBV7-8 TGTGCCAGCAAGCTAGCGAATTACCAAGAGACCCAGTACTTC CASKLANYQETQYF
NA NA TRBJ1-2 TRBV19 TGTGCCAGTAGTATGTCCGGTACCTATGGCTACACCTTC CASSMSGTYGYTF
TRBD1 NA TRBJ1-1 TRBV6-6 TGTGCCAGCAGTTTTGGACAGGGGAGTACTGAAGCTTTCTTT CASSFGQGSTEAFF
NA NA TRBJ2-5 TRBV28 TGTGCCAGCAGCCCTGTGGGGGGACAGGAGACCCAGTACTTC CASSPVGGQETQYF
NA NA TRBJ2-7 TRBV21-1 TGTGCCAGCAGACAAAGGCGGACAGGGGAGGGGTACGAGCAGTACTTC CASRQRRTGEGYEQYF
TRBD2 NA TRBJ2-7 TRBV6-2/TRBV6-3 TGTGCCAGCAGTTACCCCATTCCGGGGACTAGCGGGAGCTACGAGCAGTACTTC CASSYPIPGTSGSYEQYF
TRBD1 few TRBJ1-5 TRBV19 TGTGCCAGTAGTCAGGGGGCGTATTCAGCCGTGGGTTTT CASSQGAYSAVGF
NA NA TRBJ1-6 TRBV6-5 TGTGCCAGCAGTTACTCACGGAGACCCCTCCACTTT CASSYSRRPLHF
NA NA TRBJ2-7 TRBV6-5 TGTGCCAGCAGTTACGTGAGTGGGCAGGCGAGCTACGAGCAGTACTTC CASSYVSGQASYEQYF
NA NA TRBJ1-1 TRBV6-5 TGTGCCAGCAGTTACTCGTACAGTCCCGCTGAAGCTTTCTTT CASSYSYSPAEAFF
TRBD1 few TRBJ2-7 TRBV30 TGTGCCTGGAGTGTACTGGGACAGGGGATGGCCTACGAGCAGTACTTC CAWSVLGQGMAYEQYF